This T cell receptor beta chain was recovered during a study of T cell responses to AZD1222 COVID-19 vaccine. From germline, CDR1 is MNHEY and CDR2 SVGAGI. This CDR3 has 15 amino acids. The junction had 14 bases not matched to a gene; V was cut back by 7 bases and J by 6 bases. Both about-4-week and about-12-week second-dose recipients were combined. Clones were read by immunoSEQ multiplex PCR, and TCRdb kept only the in-frame ones, dropping some. Among around 35,000 clones listed, 65% to 90% were seen once. Concerning this clone: Antigen specificity is unknown.

Study-wide points: Donors were chiefly white British, with a greater number of females, and clonal diversity was perhaps underestimated. It was only after the peak T cell response that any repertoires were sampled. Mapped onto spike, vaccine-associated CD4 TCRs spanned it and were dominant at 160-218 and 743-854.

The clonotype originates from an adult who received the AZD1222 COVID-19 vaccine. This chain joins TRBV6-5 and TRBJ2-7, with 8 nucleotides matching TRBD2. Specimen: peripheral blood, collected 28 days after the second AZD1222 dose. For the CDR3, the DNA is TGTGCCAGCACGGTAAGCGGGGGCTCTGCCGGCGAGCAGTACTTC. Translating gives CASTVSGGSAGEQYF.